Shown below are 27 T cell receptor beta chains from a single sample sequenced in a study of T cells after yellow fever vaccination. TCRdb re-called the 5' RACE reads with MiXCR, one entry per CDR3 protein. This sample has about 170,000 distinct CDR3 sequences, with more than 9.5% found just once. The sequencing used CD8+ T cells sorted from PBMCs, collected 15 days after the yellow fever booster vaccination. The receptors were sampled from a man younger than 35 who received the YFV17D yellow fever vaccine.

This clonotype was found a few times. The chain joins TRBV13 to TRBJ2-7; TRBD1 aligns across 10 bases. CDR1 is PRHDT, CDR2 FYEKMQ, per germline (reference sequence). V shed 3 bases and J 6 bases; nucleotides not matched to a gene: 2. The CDR3 runs 13 residues. In DNA, the CDR3 is TGTGCCAGCAGCTTCTGGACAGGGGGCGAGCAGTACTTC. Residues: CASSFWTGGEQYF.

A few counts support this clonotype. The J gene is TRBJ2-1, the V gene TRBV30; 7 bases map to TRBD1. CDR1 GTSNPN and CDR2 SVGIG come from the germline V gene (reference sequence). J gave up 6 bases and V 3 bases, and 5 bases lay outside the gene matches. The CDR3 has 13 residues. For the CDR3, the DNA is TGTGCCTGGAGCGCTGGGACAGTCAATGAGCAGTTCTTC. Protein: CAWSAGTVNEQFF.

The sample holds many counts of this clonotype. This chain links TRBV15 with TRBJ1-4; D remains unclear. The germline V and J ends were trimmed by 0 bases and 3 bases, with 8 bases remaining between them. The CDR3 covers 15 residues. Looked up from germline, CDR1 is LNHNV and CDR2 is YYDKDF (reference sequence). The CDR3 spells CATSRDGVSNEKLFF. The CDR3 coding sequence is TGTGCCACCAGCAGAGATGGGGTATCTAATGAAAAACTGTTTTTT.

The table lists this clonotype with many counts. The CDR3 loop is CSAQNPDGAYEQYF. The CDR3 bases are TGCAGCGCCCAAAACCCGGACGGTGCCTACGAGCAGTACTTC. The rearrangement joins TRBV29-1 to TRBJ2-7; D remains ambiguous. The V and J ends lost 7 bases and 2 bases respectively, with 18 bases between them. The CDR3 sequence is 14 residues long. Germline CDR1 SQVTM, CDR2 ANQGSEA.

This sequence joins TRBV20-1 and TRBJ2-5; D is unclear. Trimming left V 3 bases short and J 7 bases short, with 15 bases between. Germline V gives CDR1 DFQATT, CDR2 SNEGSKA (reference sequence). This CDR3 is 13 amino acids long. CDR3 nucleotide sequence: TGCAGTGCTAGGTGGCGGCAGGTGGTGACCCAGTACTTC. This codes for CSARWRQVVTQYF.

This clonotype has more than one count but fewer than ten. The CDR3 loop reads CASSPTTGGDQETQYF. In DNA, the CDR3 is TGTGCCAGCAGCCCCACGACAGGGGGCGACCAAGAGACCCAGTACTTC. The chain links TRBV7-9 to TRBJ2-5; TRBD1 agrees at 10 bases. The CDR3 is made up of 16 amino acids. J gave up 0 bases and V 5 bases, and 6 bases lay outside the gene matches. Looked up from germline, CDR1 is SEHNR and CDR2 is FQNEAQ (reference sequence).

The CDR3 region is CSAPRVVRSSLEQFF. The CDR3 nucleotides are TGCAGTGCCCCCCGGGTCGTTAGGAGCTCCCTTGAGCAGTTCTTC. The V gene is TRBV20-1, the J gene TRBJ2-1; D remains unclear. CDR1 is DFQATT and CDR2 is SNEGSKA in the germline V gene (reference sequence). The CDR3 has 15 amino acids. Trimming stripped 6 bases from V and 9 bases from J, with 24 bases between.

Comment on this clonotype: A read error may explain this, as a much larger clone is one base away. The chain uses TRBV5-1 and TRBJ1-4; D is unclear. Germline CDR1 SGHRS, CDR2 YFSETQ. This CDR3 is 14 amino acids long. The CDR3 spells CSSSLGLFNEKLFF. CDR3 sequence (DNA): TGCTCCAGCAGCTTGGGCCTATTTAATGAAAAACTGTTTTTT. Using reference TRBV5-1 and TRBJ1-4 for the parts outside the CDR3, the full variable domain is KAGVTQTPRYLIKTRGQQVTLSCSPISGHRSVSWYQQTPGQGLQFLFEYFSETQRNKGNFPGRFSGRQFSNSRSEMNVSTLELGDSALYLCSSSLGLFNEKLFFGSGTQLSVL.

The rearrangement uses TRBV7-9 and TRBJ2-3, with D tentatively TRBD1 or TRBD2 (5 bases each). Trimming took 6 bases from V and 1 from J, leaving 17 bases between them. This CDR3 spans 16 amino acids. Germline V CDR1 and CDR2: SEHNR, FQNEAQ (reference sequence). The CDR3 DNA reads TGTGCCAGCAGTACACCCCGAGGGGTTGGCACAGATACGCAGTATTTT. Amino acids: CASSTPRGVGTDTQYF. Full variable domain (outside the CDR3, taken from reference TRBV7-9 and TRBJ2-3): DTGVSQNPRHKITKRGQNVTFRCDPISEHNRLYWYRQTLGQGPEFLTYFQNEAQLEKSRLLSDRFSAERPKGSFSTLEIQRTEQGDSAMYLCASSTPRGVGTDTQYFGPGTRLTVL.

V gene TRBV7-8 combines with J gene TRBJ1-6, with D perhaps TRBD1 (6 bases). Germline V lookup: CDR1 SGHVS, CDR2 FQNEAQ. The V gene lost 7 bases and the J gene lost 6 bases, with 13 bases spanning the gap. This CDR3 region has 14 residues. The DNA for the CDR3 is TGTGCCAGCACCGGTCGGGGGGCTAATTCACCCCTCCACTTT. Encoded protein: CASTGRGANSPLHF.

This clonotype was counted at least ten times. The chain combines TRBV4-1 with TRBJ2-1, with 7 bases matching TRBD2. The CDR3 sequence is 15 residues long. Germline V lookup: CDR1 MGHRA, CDR2 YSYEKL. V lost 1 base and J lost 3; bases outside the gene matches: 3. CDR3 DNA sequence: TGCGCCAGCAGCCAAGGTGGACTAGTCTACAATGAGCAGTTCTTC. Encoded protein: CASSQGGLVYNEQFF.

This sequence joins TRBV11-2 and TRBJ1-5; 10 bases align to TRBD1. CDR1 and CDR2 (germline): SGHAT, FQNNGV. This CDR3 comprises 15 residues. The J segment lost 7 bases and the V segment lost 6 bases, leaving 9 bases of the junction unmatched. CDR3 amino acids: CASSPSGDRGQPQHF. In DNA form, the CDR3 reads TGTGCCAGCAGTCCCTCCGGGGACAGGGGACAGCCCCAGCATTTT.

This clonotype has only a few counts. The chain carries TRBV4-1 and TRBJ2-2; 11 bases map to TRBD2. Germline assignment: CDR1 MGHRA and CDR2 YSYEKL. Trimming removed 5 bases from V and 3 bases from J; junction bases left unmatched: 11. The CDR3 is 18 residues long. CDR3 coding DNA: TGCGCCAGCAGCTCAAGGGCACTAGCGGGGGAATACACCGGGGAGCTGTTTTTT. Translating gives CASSSRALAGEYTGELFF.

The V and J genes are TRBV12-3 or TRBV12-4 and TRBJ1-1, with a possible D match to TRBD1 (6 bases). The ends were cut back, 5 bases at V and 11 bases at J, with 18 bases in the middle. This CDR3 has 13 amino acids. In DNA form, the CDR3 reads TGTGCCAGCAGTGCAGGGGCCCTTCAGTCGGCTTTCTTT. Translation: CASSAGALQSAFF.

This clonotype appeared a few times. The V gene is TRBV10-3, the J gene TRBJ2-5; D may correspond to TRBD1 or TRBD2 (6 bases each). The V gene's germline CDR1 is ENHRY and CDR2 SYGVKD. V was cut by 8 bases and J by 4 bases, with 17 bases left in between. The CDR3 totals 14 residues. CDR3 coding DNA: TGTGCCATCGCGGCGCCCGGGGGCGGAGAGACCCAGTACTTC. It is translated as CAIAAPGGGETQYF.

This sequence joins TRBV7-9 and TRBJ2-1, with 8 bases identical to TRBD2. The CDR3 sequence is 14 residues long. Germline V gene lookup returns CDR1 SEHNR and CDR2 FQNEAQ (reference sequence). The junction had 6 bases not matched to a gene; V was cut back by 6 bases and J by 5 bases. CDR3 in DNA: TGTGCCAGCAGACTAGCGGAGGGAAACAATGAGCAGTTCTTC. Protein sequence: CASRLAEGNNEQFF.

This clonotype was seen more than once but under ten times. J is TRBJ1-5 and V is TRBV5-1; TRBD1 matches 10 bases. This CDR3 has 13 residues. V dropped 3 bases and J dropped 6; count of bases not matched to a gene: 0. The germline V gene has CDR1 SGHRS and CDR2 YFSETQ. In DNA, the CDR3 is TGCGCCAGCAGCTGGACAGGGGGTCAGCCCCAGCATTTT. This gives the protein CASSWTGGQPQHF.

The chain recombines TRBV5-1 with TRBJ2-1, with D tentatively TRBD1 (6 bases). CDR1 is SGHRS and CDR2 is YFSETQ in the germline V gene. The CDR3 is 14 residues long. The V and J ends lost 2 bases and 4 bases respectively, with 10 bases between them. CDR3 DNA: TGCGCCAGCAGCTTACCCACAGGGTACAATGAGCAGTTCTTC. Amino acids: CASSLPTGYNEQFF.

This chain links TRBV6-2 or TRBV6-3 with TRBJ1-2; TRBD1 agrees at 8 bases. Germline CDR1 reads MNHEY; CDR2 reads SVGEGT. The CDR3 sequence is 14 residues long. Trimming removed 2 bases from V and 6 bases from J; junction bases left unmatched: 5. The CDR3 sequence is CASSYGGQGHGYTF. Here the CDR3 DNA reads TGTGCCAGCAGTTACGGAGGACAGGGCCATGGCTACACCTTC.

The rearrangement links TRBV5-1 to TRBJ1-1; D is unresolved. Between the trimmed V and J ends, which lost 1 base and 3 bases, there was a span of 10 bases. The CDR3 spans 14 residues. Germline CDR1 SGHRS, CDR2 YFSETQ. This CDR3 reads CASSLYRGDTEAFF. The CDR3 DNA sequence: TGCGCCAGCAGCTTGTACCGGGGAGACACTGAAGCTTTCTTT.

This clonotype occurred a few times. The chain is built from TRBV29-1 and TRBJ1-2; D is undetermined. V lost 2 bases to trimming and J lost 3 bases, with 10 bases between them. Germline V gives CDR1 SQVTM, CDR2 ANQGSEA. The CDR3 sequence is 13 residues long. CDR3 nucleotides: TGCAGCGTTGAACACGGGGAGCACTATGGCTACACCTTC. Its translation is CSVEHGEHYGYTF.

The V call is TRBV5-6, the J call TRBJ2-1, with 8 bases fitting TRBD1. The CDR3 has 14 amino acids. J gave up 15 bases and V 0 bases, and 11 bases lay outside the gene matches. Germline values: CDR1 SGHDT, CDR2 YYEEEE. Here the CDR3 reads CASSLGQGAPPTFF. The DNA of the CDR3 is TGTGCCAGCAGCTTGGGGCAGGGGGCCCCCCCTACGTTCTTC.

The chain uses TRBV7-8 and TRBJ2-3, with 10 bases fitting TRBD1. This CDR3 is built from 17 residues. CDR1 and CDR2 from the germline V gene are SGHVS and FQNEAQ. V trimming: 3 bases; J trimming: 4 bases; junction bases outside the gene matches: 10. The CDR3 protein is CASSFRVSDRGSDTQYF. Written as DNA, the CDR3 is TGTGCCAGCAGCTTTAGGGTTTCGGACAGGGGGTCAGATACGCAGTATTTT.

J is TRBJ2-5 and V is TRBV5-4; the match to TRBD2 covers 7 bases. Germline-derived CDR1 and CDR2 are SGHNT and YYREEE (reference sequence). V lost 4 bases and J lost 3; bases outside the gene matches: 3. CDR3 length: 13 amino acids. The CDR3 protein is CASSKSGEETQYF. Here the CDR3 DNA reads TGTGCCAGCAGCAAGAGCGGGGAAGAGACCCAGTACTTC.

In its sample, this clonotype was seen many times. The chain combines TRBV12-3 or TRBV12-4 with TRBJ2-1, with TRBD1 identical over 9 bases. V lost 7 bases to trimming and J lost 4 bases; unmatched junction nucleotides: 23. This CDR3 has 20 amino acids. In DNA form, the CDR3 reads TGTGCCAGCACCATCTCTCCGGGACAGGGAGATGGTTACGCATACAATGAGCAGTTCTTC. Encoded protein: CASTISPGQGDGYAYNEQFF.

The rearrangement joins TRBV20-1 to TRBJ2-7, with D perhaps given as TRBD1 or TRBD2 (5 bases each). Trimming shortened V by 1 base and J by 2 bases, and 9 bases separated the two germline ends. CDR3 length equals 13 residues. CDR1 is DFQATT and CDR2 is SNEGSKA in the germline V gene (reference sequence). CDR3 nucleotide sequence: TGCAGTGCTAGAGTGGGGGACGCCTACGAGCAGTACTTC. This sequence encodes CSARVGDAYEQYF.

V is TRBV7-8 and J is TRBJ2-4; a weak D match, TRBD2 (7 bases). V was pared by 5 bases and J by 2 bases, with 16 bases between. This CDR3 spans 16 amino acids. Germline CDR1 SGHVS, CDR2 FQNEAQ. The CDR3 protein is CASSLSSGGPKNIQYF. The CDR3 DNA follows: TGTGCCAGCAGCCTATCCTCGGGGGGCCCCAAAAACATTCAGTACTTC.